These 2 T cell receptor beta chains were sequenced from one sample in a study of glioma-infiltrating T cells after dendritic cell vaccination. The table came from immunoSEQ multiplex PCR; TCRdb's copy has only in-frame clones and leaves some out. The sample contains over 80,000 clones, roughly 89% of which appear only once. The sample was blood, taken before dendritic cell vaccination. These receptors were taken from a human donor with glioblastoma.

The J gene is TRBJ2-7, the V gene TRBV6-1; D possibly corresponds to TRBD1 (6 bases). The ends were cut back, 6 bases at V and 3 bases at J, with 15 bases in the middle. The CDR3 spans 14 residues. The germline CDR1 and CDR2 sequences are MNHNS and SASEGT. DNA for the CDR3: TGTGCCAGCAGGGGCAGGGGAAAAGGCTACGAGCAGTACTTC. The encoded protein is CASRGRGKGYEQYF.

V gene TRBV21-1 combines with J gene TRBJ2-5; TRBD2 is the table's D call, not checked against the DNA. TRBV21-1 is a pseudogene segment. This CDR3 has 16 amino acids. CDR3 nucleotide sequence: TGTGCCAGCCCGCAATGGGCAGCGGGGGATCAAGAGACCCAGTACTTC. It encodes CASPQWAAGDQETQYF.